This entry lists 19 T cell receptor beta chains sequenced from one sample in a study of blood T cell repertoires in COVID-19. Measured with immunoSEQ multiplex PCR; TCRdb has only the in-frame clones, and not every one. The table shows 400,000 or so clones, with around 87% occurring only once. Source material: peripheral blood. Every receptor here comes from a human donor in a cohort sampled during active COVID-19.

This rearrangement joins TRBV29-1 to TRBJ2-7, with 8 nucleotides matching TRBD1. This CDR3 region has 15 residues. J was trimmed by 2 bases and V by 4 bases; bases with no gene match: 10. In germline, CDR1 is SQVTM, CDR2 ANQGSEA. The CDR3 is CSVVRGQGAPYEQYF. The CDR3 bases are TGCAGCGTTGTCCGCGGGCAGGGGGCCCCCTACGAGCAGTACTTC.

The CDR3 here is CASSLERIGGAYSTEAFF. The DNA for the CDR3 is TGCGCCAGCAGCTTGGAGAGGATAGGGGGCGCTTATAGCACTGAAGCTTTCTTT. The chain combines TRBV5-1 with TRBJ1-1; 7 bases are a match to TRBD1. The CDR3 totals 18 residues. Germline-derived CDR1 and CDR2 are SGHRS and YFSETQ. The ends lost 0 bases at V and 4 bases at J; junction bases unmatched: 15.

The J gene is TRBJ1-2, the V gene TRBV5-5; TRBD1 matches at 7 bases. The germline CDR1 and CDR2 sequences are SGHKS and YYEKEE (reference sequence). The V and J ends lost 3 bases and 7 bases, in that order; junction bases with no gene match: 12. This CDR3 comprises 15 residues. The DNA for the CDR3 is TGTGCCAGCAGCTCCGTCCCCACAGGGGTTGGTGGCTACACCTTC. Translating gives CASSSVPTGVGGYTF.

The chain has TRBV18 and TRBJ2-2, with D perhaps matching TRBD1 (7 bases). Germline assignment: CDR1 KGHSH and CDR2 LQKENI. The CDR3 has 15 residues. V gave up 0 bases and J gave up 5 bases, with 10 bases separating them. Here the CDR3 DNA reads TGTGCCAGCTCACCACCACCAGGGGGGACCGGGGAGCTGTTTTTT. Protein sequence: CASSPPPGGTGELFF. Using reference TRBV18 and TRBJ2-2 for the parts outside the CDR3, the full variable domain is NAGVMQNPRHLVRRRGQEARLRCSPMKGHSHVYWYRQLPEEGLKFMVYLQKENIIDESGMPKERFSAEFPKEGPSILRIQQVVRGDSAAYFCASSPPPGGTGELFFGEGSRLTVL.

The chain joins TRBV5-1 to TRBJ2-3, with TRBD2 matching over 8 bases. From germline, CDR1 is SGHRS and CDR2 YFSETQ. V was pared by 3 bases and J by 3 bases, with 9 bases of the junction left unmatched. The CDR3 spans 16 residues. The CDR3 loop reads CASSSPRGLVTDTQYF. The CDR3 bases are TGCGCCAGCAGCTCCCCGAGGGGACTAGTTACAGATACGCAGTATTTT.

This clone was observed a handful of times. The rearrangement uses TRBV7-2 and TRBJ1-2, with D maybe TRBD1 (5 bases). The V gene lost 5 bases and the J gene lost 6 bases, with 19 bases spanning the gap. Looked up from germline, CDR1 is SGHTA and CDR2 is FQGNSA. The CDR3 sequence is 15 residues long. The CDR3 DNA reads as TGTGCCAGCAGCATTCAGGACAAACGGGCGGATGGCTACACCTTC. Translating it yields CASSIQDKRADGYTF.

The chain recombines TRBV11-2 with TRBJ2-6; D gene uncertain. Trimming took 5 bases from V and 0 from J, leaving 17 bases between them. Per germline, CDR1 SGHAT and CDR2 FQNNGV. This CDR3 contains 18 residues. CDR3: CASSPRPISGSGANVLTF. The CDR3 nucleotides are TGTGCCAGCAGCCCCCGCCCCATTTCAGGCTCTGGGGCCAACGTCCTGACTTTC. The full variable domain, in which reference TRBV11-2 and TRBJ2-6 provide the parts outside the CDR3, is EAGVAQSPRYKIIEKRQSVAFWCNPISGHATLYWYQQILGQGPKLLIQFQNNGVVDDSQLPKDRFSAERLKGVDSTLKIQPAKLEDSAVYLCASSPRPISGSGANVLTFGAGSRLTVL.

The gene calls are TRBV9 and TRBJ2-7; D possibly corresponds to TRBD1 (6 bases). V lost 0 bases and J lost 3, with 22 bases in between. Germline V gives CDR1 SGDLS, CDR2 YYNGEE. This CDR3 region has 18 residues. The CDR3 nucleotides read TGTGCCAGCAGCGTAGCGGGTGGGGGCGAAGGCCCTAGCTACGAGCAGTACTTC. Residues: CASSVAGGGEGPSYEQYF.

V and J are TRBV25-1 and TRBJ2-1; a possible D gene is TRBD2 (5 bases). The CDR3 runs 13 residues. Trimming left V 6 bases short and J 2 bases short, with 8 bases between. The V gene's germline CDR1 is MGHDK and CDR2 SYGVNS. DNA for the CDR3: TGTGCCAGCAGGGAGGTTCCCTACAATGAGCAGTTCTTC. Its protein is CASREVPYNEQFF.

The J gene is TRBJ2-1, the V gene TRBV6-5; a weak D match, TRBD2 (5 bases). V was trimmed by 8 bases and J by 6 bases, leaving 20 bases between them. The CDR3 has 15 amino acids. From germline, CDR1 is MNHEY and CDR2 SVGAGI. This chain's CDR3 is CASALSYGIGNEQFF. The CDR3 DNA sequence: TGTGCCAGCGCCTTAAGCTACGGGATTGGCAATGAGCAGTTCTTC.

This clone was seen only once. This chain connects TRBV10-1 to TRBJ2-1; 8 nucleotides align to TRBD2. The junction had 10 bases not matched to a gene; V was cut back by 1 base and J by 8 bases. This CDR3 spans 16 amino acids. Germline CDR1 is WNHNN and CDR2 is SYGVQD (reference sequence). CDR3: CASSELAGPTTHEQFF. DNA for the CDR3: TGCGCCAGCAGTGAGTTAGCGGGACCTACGACCCATGAGCAGTTCTTC.

J is TRBJ1-5 and V is TRBV19; D unclear. The CDR3 is 14 residues long. Trimming stripped 7 bases from V and 2 bases from J, with 12 bases between. Germline assignment: CDR1 LNHDA and CDR2 SQIVND (reference sequence). The CDR3, as DNA: TGTGCCAGTAAGGAGGGAACGGGCAATCAGCCCCAGCATTTT. Translated: CASKEGTGNQPQHF.

The genes are TRBV19 and TRBJ2-7; tentatively, D is TRBD1 (5 bases). This CDR3 has 14 amino acids. V lost 2 bases, J lost 1 base, and 9 bases lay in between. Germline loops: CDR1 LNHDA, CDR2 SQIVND (reference sequence). DNA of the CDR3: TGTGCCAGTAGTATACGTCAGGGATCCTACGAGCAGTACTTC. This gives the protein CASSIRQGSYEQYF.

The gene calls are TRBV9 and TRBJ1-1; unclear D gene. Germline loops: CDR1 SGDLS, CDR2 YYNGEE. Deletions cut 1 base from V and 1 base from J, with 8 bases between. This CDR3 is built from 14 residues. Written as DNA, the CDR3 is TGTGCCAGCAGCGTAAGAAAGCGGAACACTGAAGCTTTCTTT. Translated: CASSVRKRNTEAFF.

The genes are TRBV12-5 and TRBJ1-2; 7 nucleotides align to TRBD1. The ends lost 5 bases at V and 4 bases at J; junction bases unmatched: 13. The germline V gene has CDR1 LGHNT and CDR2 FRNRAP. CDR3 length: 16 residues. CDR3 nucleotides: TGTGCTAGTGGTACCTTACAGGGGAAGGGTAGCTATGGCTACACCTTC. Residues: CASGTLQGKGSYGYTF.

This clone appeared a few times. This chain links TRBV4-1 with TRBJ1-1, with 11 bases matching TRBD1. The J segment lost 1 base and the V segment lost 1 base, leaving 8 bases of the junction unmatched. Germline assignment: CDR1 MGHRA and CDR2 YSYEKL. The CDR3 spans 18 residues. Written as DNA, the CDR3 is TGCGCCAGCAGCCAAGTCCCCGGACAGGGGGCGAGGAACACTGAAGCTTTCTTT. This codes for CASSQVPGQGARNTEAFF.

The gene calls are TRBV7-7 and TRBJ2-5; 10 nucleotides match TRBD2. Unmatched junction bases numbered 17, after V lost 5 bases and J lost 2 bases. The CDR3 contains 19 residues. Germline V gene lookup returns CDR1 SSHAT and CDR2 FNYEAQ (reference sequence). The CDR3 loop reads CASSLTLAGGVGKQETQYF. The CDR3 nucleotides are TGTGCCAGCAGCCTAACGTTAGCGGGAGGAGTGGGCAAACAAGAGACCCAGTACTTC.

This chain links TRBV19 with TRBJ2-2; tentatively, D is TRBD1 (6 bases). Germline CDR1 is LNHDA and CDR2 is SQIVND (reference sequence). The V end lost 6 bases, the J end lost 0 bases, and 20 bases lay between the germline ends. The CDR3 is made up of 18 amino acids. The DNA for the CDR3 is TGTGCCAGTAGCCGTAGGATTTGGGGGCGGTCGAACACCGGGGAGCTGTTTTTT. This sequence encodes CASSRRIWGRSNTGELFF.

The chain carries TRBV7-9 and TRBJ2-7, with TRBD1 matching over 8 bases. J was trimmed by 0 bases and V by 4 bases; bases with no gene match: 5. There are 15 residues in the CDR3. CDR1 is SEHNR and CDR2 is FQNEAQ in the germline V gene (reference sequence). CDR3 amino acids: CASSSGQGISYEQYF. DNA for the CDR3: TGTGCCAGCAGCTCCGGACAGGGAATCTCCTACGAGCAGTACTTC.